The 12 T cell receptor beta chains listed next were all sequenced from one sample in a study of Ad26.COV2.S vaccination and SARS-CoV-2 variants. Libraries were prepared by immunoSEQ multiplex PCR; TCRdb keeps only in-frame clonotypes and omits some of them. The table has a few hundred thousand clones, more than 75% seen once. Treatment in this sample: some 19 received Ad26.COV2.S at low or high dose, single or two shots; several received placebo; per-sample allocation not given. Sampling took place 63 days after the first vaccine or placebo injection. The material was peripheral blood, obtained in a trial of Ad26.COV2.S vaccine versus placebo. The receptors were gathered from a person aged 18-65 years who received the Ad26.COV2.S COVID-19 vaccine or a placebo.

The rearrangement links TRBV4-3 to TRBJ2-7; no firm D call. CDR1 is LGHNA and CDR2 is YSLEER in the germline V gene. V was trimmed by 0 bases and J by 3 bases, leaving 9 bases between them. This CDR3 has 14 amino acids. CDR3 sequence reads: CASSQDLRIYEQYF. The CDR3 DNA follows: TGCGCCAGCAGCCAAGATTTGAGAATCTACGAGCAGTACTTC.

The chain couples TRBV27 to TRBJ1-5; TRBD1 agrees at 7 bases. This CDR3 has 14 residues. Germline V gives CDR1 MNHEY, CDR2 SMNVEV (reference sequence). Trimming removed 6 bases from V and 2 bases from J; junction bases left unmatched: 4. The DNA of the CDR3 is TGTGCCAGCAGCACAGGGGCCGGCAATCAGCCCCAGCATTTT. Translating gives CASSTGAGNQPQHF.

CDR3 amino acids: CASSIQLGGTDTQYF. In DNA form, the CDR3 reads TGTGCCAGTAGTATACAACTAGGGGGCACAGATACGCAGTATTTT. J is TRBJ2-3 and V is TRBV19; D assignment may be TRBD1 or TRBD2 (5 bases each). This CDR3 contains 15 residues. Germline CDR1 is LNHDA and CDR2 is SQIVND (reference sequence). Trimming left V 2 bases short and J 1 base short, with 10 bases between. Looking up the rest from reference TRBV19 and TRBJ2-3 gives the full variable domain: DGGITQSPKYLFRKEGQNVTLSCEQNLNHDAMYWYRQDPGQGLRLIYYSQIVNDFQKGDIAEGYSVSREKKESFPLTVTSAQKNPTAFYLCASSIQLGGTDTQYFGPGTRLTVL.

The rearrangement links TRBV7-3 to TRBJ2-1; the match to TRBD2 covers 10 bases. The CDR3 spans 16 residues. V lost 1 base and J lost 6; bases outside the gene matches: 6. Looked up from germline, CDR1 is SGHTA and CDR2 is FQGTGA. In nucleotides, the CDR3 is TGTGCCAGCAGCTTAAAGCCTAGCGGGGGCACCAATGAGCAGTTCTTC. Translated: CASSLKPSGGTNEQFF. The full variable domain, completed using reference TRBV7-3 and TRBJ2-1, is GAGVSQTPSNKVTEKGKYVELRCDPISGHTALYWYRQSLGQGPEFLIYFQGTGAADDSGLPNDRFFAVRPEGSVSTLKIQRTERGDSAVYLCASSLKPSGGTNEQFFGPGTRLTVL.

Only one count was recorded for this clone. The chain uses TRBV12-3 or TRBV12-4 and TRBJ2-7, with D hard to call. V dropped 2 bases and J dropped 3 bases, with 8 bases sitting between them. There are 13 residues in the CDR3. For the CDR3, the DNA is TGTGCCAGCAGTTTATGGAGTAACTACGAGCAGTACTTC. Protein product: CASSLWSNYEQYF.

The count of this clone is one. This chain links TRBV3-1 (or the pseudogene TRBV3-2) with TRBJ1-1, with D tentatively TRBD1 (5 bases). The CDR3 length is 14 residues. V lost 7 bases and J 1 base, leaving 13 bases between the germline ends. Germline CDR1 is LGHDT and CDR2 is YNNKEL (reference sequence). Here the CDR3 reads CASTRQPWNTEAFF. CDR3 nucleotides: TGTGCCAGCACCCGACAGCCTTGGAACACTGAAGCTTTCTTT.

The V call is TRBV5-5, the J call TRBJ1-3; D call uncertain. The CDR3 extends over 15 amino acids. V dropped 3 bases and J dropped 0 bases, with 10 bases sitting between them. The germline V gene has CDR1 SGHKS and CDR2 YYEKEE (reference sequence). CDR3 coding DNA: TGTGCCAGCAGCTGGGGTTCGGACTCTGGAAACACCATATATTTT. This encodes CASSWGSDSGNTIYF. Full variable domain (missing parts from reference TRBV5-5 and TRBJ1-3): DAGVTQSPTHLIKTRGQQVTLRCSPISGHKSVSWYQQVLGQGPQFIFQYYEKEERGRGNFPDRFSARQFPNYSSELNVNALLLGDSALYLCASSWGSDSGNTIYFGEGSWLTVV.

The rearrangement links TRBV28 to TRBJ1-2; no firm D call. The CDR3 contains 13 residues. Trimming stripped 6 bases from V and 8 bases from J, with 16 bases between. Per the germline V gene, CDR1 is MDHEN and CDR2 is SYDVKM. The CDR3 sequence: CASSIPGLVGYTF. The CDR3 DNA reads as TGTGCCAGCAGCATTCCGGGCCTCGTGGGCTACACCTTC.

The chain recombines TRBV7-2 with TRBJ2-7, with D unresolved. Trimming stripped 1 base from V and 3 bases from J, with 10 bases between. Germline V gene lookup returns CDR1 SGHTA and CDR2 FQGNSA. This CDR3 region has 14 residues. CDR3: CASSLVAKGYEQYF. The CDR3 DNA follows: TGTGCCAGCAGCTTAGTAGCAAAGGGCTACGAGCAGTACTTC.

The chain is built from TRBV14 and TRBJ1-1; D is undetermined. This CDR3 is built from 13 residues. Germline V gene data show CDR1 as SGHDN and CDR2 as FVKESK. The V end was cut by 6 bases, the J end by 1 base, with 9 bases between. In DNA form, the CDR3 reads TGTGCCAGCAGTTCAACAGCGAACACTGAAGCTTTCTTT. The encoded protein is CASSSTANTEAFF.

Here the CDR3 reads CASRYRGGYTF. CDR3 nucleotides: TGTGCCAGCAGGTACAGGGGCGGCTACACCTTC. The chain combines TRBV2 with TRBJ1-2; TRBD1 matches at 7 bases. Unmatched junction bases numbered 3, after V lost 6 bases and J lost 8 bases. Per germline, CDR1 SNHLY and CDR2 FYNNEI. This CDR3 is built from 11 residues.

The chain employs TRBV4-3 and TRBJ2-6; D call uncertain. Germline CDR1 LGHNA, CDR2 YSLEER. V shed 0 bases and J shed 4 bases, with 7 bases lying between them. CDR3 length: 15 residues. CDR3: CASSQESGGANVLTF. The CDR3 nucleotides read TGCGCCAGCAGCCAAGAGTCAGGCGGGGCCAACGTCCTGACTTTC.